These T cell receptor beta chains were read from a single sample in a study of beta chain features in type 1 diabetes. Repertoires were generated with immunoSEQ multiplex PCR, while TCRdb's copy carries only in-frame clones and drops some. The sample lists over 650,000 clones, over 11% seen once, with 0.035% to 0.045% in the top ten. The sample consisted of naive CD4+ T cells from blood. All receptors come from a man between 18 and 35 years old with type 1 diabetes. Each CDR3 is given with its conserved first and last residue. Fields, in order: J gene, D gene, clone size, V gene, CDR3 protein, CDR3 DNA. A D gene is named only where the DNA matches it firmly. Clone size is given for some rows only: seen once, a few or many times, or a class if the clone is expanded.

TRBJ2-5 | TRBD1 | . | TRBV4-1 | CASSQGPGQRRETQYF | TGCGCCAGCAGCCAAGGGCCGGGACAGAGGCGGGAGACCCAGTACTTC
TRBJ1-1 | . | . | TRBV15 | CATSRSGPIISEAFF | TGTGCCACCAGCAGATCGGGCCCTATCATATCTGAAGCTTTCTTT
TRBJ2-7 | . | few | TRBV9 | CASSVGDGGTYEQYF | TGTGCCAGCAGCGTAGGTGATGGCGGTACCTACGAGCAGTACTTC
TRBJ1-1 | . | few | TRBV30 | CAWTIGTQNTEAFF | TGTGCCTGGACCATTGGGACCCAGAACACTGAAGCTTTCTTT
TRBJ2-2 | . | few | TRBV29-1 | CSVERDESGELFF | TGCAGCGTTGAGAGGGATGAGTCCGGGGAGCTGTTTTTT
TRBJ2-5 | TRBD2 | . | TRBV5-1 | CASSFTSGRAETQYF | TGCGCCAGCAGCTTTACTAGCGGGAGGGCGGAGACCCAGTACTTC
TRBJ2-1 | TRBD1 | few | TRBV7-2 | CASTDRGNEQFF | TGTGCCAGCACGGACAGGGGGAATGAGCAGTTCTTC
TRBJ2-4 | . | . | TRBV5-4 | CASSLLGDIQYF | TGTGCCAGCAGCCTACTCGGGGACATTCAGTACTTC
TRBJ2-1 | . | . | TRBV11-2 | CASSLGPYYNEQFF | TGTGCCAGCAGCTTAGGGCCCTACTACAATGAGCAGTTCTTC
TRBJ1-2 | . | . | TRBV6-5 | CASSYDRLTNYGYTF | TGTGCCAGCAGTTACGACAGGCTAACTAACTATGGCTACACCTTC
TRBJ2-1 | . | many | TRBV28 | CASSLLAVEQFF | TGTGCCAGCAGTTTACTAGCTGTTGAGCAGTTCTTC
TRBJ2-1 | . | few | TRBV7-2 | CASSQAGTSWGEQFF | TGTGCCAGCAGCCAGGCGGGAACTTCCTGGGGTGAGCAGTTCTTC
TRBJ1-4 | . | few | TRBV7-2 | CASSQWGIREKLFF | TGTGCCAGCAGCCAATGGGGGATACGGGAAAAACTGTTTTTT
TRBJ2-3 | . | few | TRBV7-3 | CASRTGTSTDTQYF | TGTGCCAGCAGGACCGGGACTAGCACAGATACGCAGTATTTT
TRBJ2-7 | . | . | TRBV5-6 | CASSRTGSYEQYF | TGTGCCAGCAGCCGGACGGGCTCCTACGAGCAGTACTTC
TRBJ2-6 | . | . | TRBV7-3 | CASSPTGLGANVLTF | TGTGCCAGCAGCCCCACAGGGCTTGGGGCCAACGTCCTGACTTTC
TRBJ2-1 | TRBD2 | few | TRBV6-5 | CASRLAGGPRQFF | TGTGCCAGCAGGTTAGCGGGAGGGCCTCGGCAGTTCTTC
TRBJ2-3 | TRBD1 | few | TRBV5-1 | CASSLEGAPTDTQYF | TGCGCCAGCAGCTTGGAGGGGGCCCCCACAGATACGCAGTATTTT
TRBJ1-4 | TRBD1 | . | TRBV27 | CASSGNRGHPEKLFF | TGTGCCAGCAGTGGGAACAGGGGACACCCAGAAAAACTGTTTTTT
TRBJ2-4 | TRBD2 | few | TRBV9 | CASSAGTSGSRAKNIQYF | TGTGCCAGCAGCGCCGGGACTAGCGGGAGTAGGGCCAAAAACATTCAGTACTTC
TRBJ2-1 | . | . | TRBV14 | CASSQEGQVPYNEQFF | TGTGCCAGCAGCCAAGAGGGGCAGGTACCCTACAATGAGCAGTTCTTC
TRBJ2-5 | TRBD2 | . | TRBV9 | CASSPRGPSGTQETQYF | TGTGCCAGCAGCCCCCGGGGGCCTAGCGGGACTCAAGAGACCCAGTACTTC
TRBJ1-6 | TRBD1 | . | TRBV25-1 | CASSDSLGTGANSPLHF | TGTGCCAGCAGTGACTCTCTCGGGACAGGGGCGAATTCACCCCTCCACTTT
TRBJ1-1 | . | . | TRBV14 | CASSQEPRKNTEAFF | TGTGCCAGCAGCCAAGAACCCAGGAAGAACACTGAAGCTTTCTTT
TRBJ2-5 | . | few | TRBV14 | CASSGRGIAETQYF | TGTGCCAGCAGTGGAAGGGGAATTGCGGAGACCCAGTACTTC
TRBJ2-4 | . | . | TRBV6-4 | CGRTAKAKNIQYF | TGTGGACGGACAGCGAAGGCCAAAAACATTCAGTACTTC
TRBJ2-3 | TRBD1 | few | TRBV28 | CASTDRGVGTDTQYF | TGTGCCAGCACCGACAGGGGAGTCGGCACAGATACGCAGTATTTT
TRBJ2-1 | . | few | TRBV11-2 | CASSLEPGLYNEQFF | TGTGCCAGCAGCTTAGAGCCGGGCTTGTACAATGAGCAGTTCTTC
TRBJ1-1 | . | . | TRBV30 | CAWSVYQGNTEAFF | TGTGCCTGGAGTGTATATCAGGGGAACACTGAAGCTTTCTTT
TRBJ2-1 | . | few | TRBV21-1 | CASSKAFGDEQFF | TGTGCCAGCAGCAAAGCTTTCGGCGATGAGCAGTTCTTC
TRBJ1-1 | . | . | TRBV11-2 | CASSLDDPVANTEAFF | TGTGCCAGCAGCTTAGACGACCCAGTCGCCAACACTGAAGCTTTCTTT
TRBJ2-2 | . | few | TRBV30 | CAWSSPGSPRTTGELFF | TGTGCCTGGAGTTCTCCCGGGAGTCCCCGTACTACCGGGGAGCTGTTTTTT
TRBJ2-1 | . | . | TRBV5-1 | CASSSQGNEQFF | TGCGCCAGCAGCTCCCAGGGGAATGAGCAGTTCTTC
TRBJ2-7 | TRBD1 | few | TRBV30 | CAWSEWTGGNEQYF | TGTGCCTGGAGTGAATGGACAGGGGGCAACGAGCAGTACTTC
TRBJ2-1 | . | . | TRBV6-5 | CASTTNEQQFF | TGTGCCAGCACCACCAACGAGCAGCAGTTCTTC
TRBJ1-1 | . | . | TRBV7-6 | CASSARGEPNTEAFF | TGTGCCAGCAGCGCCCGGGGGGAGCCAAACACTGAAGCTTTCTTT
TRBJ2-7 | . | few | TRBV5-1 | CASSFTYEQYF | TGCGCCAGCAGCTTTACCTACGAGCAGTACTTC
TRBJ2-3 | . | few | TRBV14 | CASSPAGTDTQYF | TGTGCCAGCAGTCCGGCCGGCACAGATACGCAGTATTTT
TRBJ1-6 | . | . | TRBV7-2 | CASSWGQGLSSPLHF | TGTGCCAGCAGCTGGGGGCAGGGGTTAAGCTCACCCCTCCACTTT
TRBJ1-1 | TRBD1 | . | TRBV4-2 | CASSAQPGQEF | TGTGCCAGCAGCGCGCAGCCCGGACAGGAATTT
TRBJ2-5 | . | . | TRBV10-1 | CASSEGSEGETQYF | TGCGCCAGCAGTGAAGGGAGCGAAGGAGAGACCCAGTACTTC
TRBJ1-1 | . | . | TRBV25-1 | CASSDPDRGRGMNTEAFF | TGTGCCAGCAGTGACCCGGACAGAGGCCGCGGCATGAACACTGAAGCTTTCTTT
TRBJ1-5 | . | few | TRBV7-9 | CASSLAGEETQHF | TGTGCCAGCAGTTTGGCAGGGGAAGAGACCCAGCATTTT
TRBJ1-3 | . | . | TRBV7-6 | CASSLEGSGNTIYF | TGTGCCAGCAGCTTAGAAGGGTCTGGAAACACCATATATTTT
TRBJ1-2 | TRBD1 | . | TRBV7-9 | CASTPGTGSFNYGYTF | TGTGCCAGCACTCCCGGGACAGGGTCCTTTAACTATGGCTACACCTTC
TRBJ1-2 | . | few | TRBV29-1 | CSVLDRSDYGYTF | TGCAGCGTACTTGACAGGTCGGACTATGGCTACACCTTC
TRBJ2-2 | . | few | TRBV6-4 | CASSDAGYPGELFF | TGTGCCAGCAGTGACGCGGGGTATCCCGGGGAGCTGTTTTTT
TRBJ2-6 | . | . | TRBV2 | CASTQGPGANVLTF | TGTGCCAGCACGCAGGGCCCTGGGGCCAACGTCCTGACTTTC
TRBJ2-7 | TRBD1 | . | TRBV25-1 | CASRTGQGTYEQYF | TGTGCCAGCAGGACAGGACAGGGGACCTACGAGCAGTACTTC
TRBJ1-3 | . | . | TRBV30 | CAWSVQVGNTIYF | TGTGCCTGGAGTGTACAGGTCGGAAACACCATATATTTT
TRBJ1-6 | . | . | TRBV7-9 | CASSGPGSSPLHF | TGTGCCAGCAGCGGTCCAGGGTCTTCACCCCTCCACTTT
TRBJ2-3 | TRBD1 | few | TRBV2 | CASILGVRGRVDTQYF | TGTGCCAGCATCCTCGGGGTTAGGGGGCGCGTAGATACGCAGTATTTT
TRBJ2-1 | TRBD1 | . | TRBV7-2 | CASSSRQGVIDEQFF | TGTGCCAGCAGCTCCCGACAGGGGGTAATAGATGAGCAGTTCTTC
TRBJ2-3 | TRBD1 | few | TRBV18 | CASSPGQGSTDTQYF | TGTGCCAGCTCACCGGGACAGGGTAGCACAGATACGCAGTATTTT
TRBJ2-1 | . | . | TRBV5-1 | CASSSPTGSLNNEQFF | TGCGCCAGCAGCTCCCCGACAGGATCCCTCAACAATGAGCAGTTCTTC
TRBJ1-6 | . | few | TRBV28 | CASSLSSVGFTLHF | TGTGCCAGCAGTTTAAGTTCGGTCGGCTTCACCCTCCACTTT
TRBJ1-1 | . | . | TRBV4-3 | CASSQGVGANTEAFF | TGCGCCAGCAGCCAGGGAGTGGGAGCGAACACTGAAGCTTTCTTT
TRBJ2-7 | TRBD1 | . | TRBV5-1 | CASSLGQGAEQYF | TGCGCCAGCAGCTTGGGACAGGGTGCCGAGCAGTACTTC
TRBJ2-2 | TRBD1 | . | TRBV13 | CASSSRQGAGELFF | TGTGCCAGCAGCTCGCGACAGGGGGCCGGGGAGCTGTTTTTT
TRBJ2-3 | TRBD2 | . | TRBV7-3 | CASSVGLAGSDTQYF | TGTGCCAGCAGCGTAGGACTAGCGGGGTCAGATACGCAGTATTTT